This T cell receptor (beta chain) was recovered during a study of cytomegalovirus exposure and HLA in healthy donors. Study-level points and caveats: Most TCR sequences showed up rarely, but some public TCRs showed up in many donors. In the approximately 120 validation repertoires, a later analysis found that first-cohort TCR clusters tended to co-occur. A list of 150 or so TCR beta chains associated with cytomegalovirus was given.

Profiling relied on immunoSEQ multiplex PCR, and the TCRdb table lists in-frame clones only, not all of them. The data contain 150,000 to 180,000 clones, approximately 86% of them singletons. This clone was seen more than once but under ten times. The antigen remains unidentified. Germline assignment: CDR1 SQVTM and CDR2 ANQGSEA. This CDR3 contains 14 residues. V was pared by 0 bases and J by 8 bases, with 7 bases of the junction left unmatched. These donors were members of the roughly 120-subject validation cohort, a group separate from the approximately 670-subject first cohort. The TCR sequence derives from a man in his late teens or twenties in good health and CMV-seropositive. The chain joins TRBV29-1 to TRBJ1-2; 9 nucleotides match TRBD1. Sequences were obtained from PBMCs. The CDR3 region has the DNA TGCAGCGTTGAAGATCAGGGACAGGGTTACGGCTACACCTTC. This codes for CSVEDQGQGYGYTF.